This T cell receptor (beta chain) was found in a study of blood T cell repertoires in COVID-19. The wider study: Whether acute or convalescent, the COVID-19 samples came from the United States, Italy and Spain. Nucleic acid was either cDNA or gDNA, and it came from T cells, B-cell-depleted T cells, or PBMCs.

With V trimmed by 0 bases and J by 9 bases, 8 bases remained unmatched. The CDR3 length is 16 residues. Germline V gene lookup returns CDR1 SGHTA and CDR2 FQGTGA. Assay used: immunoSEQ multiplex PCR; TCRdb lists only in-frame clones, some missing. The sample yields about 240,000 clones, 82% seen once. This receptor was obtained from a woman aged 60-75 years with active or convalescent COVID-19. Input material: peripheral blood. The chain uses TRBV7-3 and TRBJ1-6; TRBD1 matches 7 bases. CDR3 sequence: CASSLTRTGLGSPLHF. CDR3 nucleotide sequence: TGTGCCAGCAGCTTAACGCGGACAGGACTCGGTTCACCCCTCCACTTT.